The rows below give T cell receptor beta chains drawn from one sample of a study of T cell responses to AZD1222 COVID-19 vaccine. The repertoire was sequenced with immunoSEQ multiplex PCR; TCRdb's copy has only in-frame clones and lacks some. This sample carries approximately 97,000 clones, about 86% of them seen once, and the ten largest clones take approximately 5%. The sample was peripheral blood, taken on day 0 of AZD1222 vaccination. The receptors come from an adult in good health. Each CDR3 is given with its conserved first and last residue. The D gene is left open where the match is weak. Clone size appears in some rows only: once, few, many, or a class for an expanded clone.

TRBJ1-1	.	.	TRBV6-2/TRBV6-3	CASSYDRVRTEAFF	TGTGCCAGCAGTTACGATCGGGTCCGCACTGAAGCTTTCTTT
TRBJ2-1	.	.	TRBV11-2	CASSLVGRDNEQFF	TGTGCCAGCAGCTTAGTTGGGCGGGACAATGAGCAGTTCTTC
TRBJ1-2	.	.	TRBV5-5	CASSPGQGYGYTF	TGTGCCAGCAGCCCCGGGCAGGGGTATGGCTACACCTTC
TRBJ2-5	.	.	TRBV6-5	CASSAPGSATQYF	TGTGCCAGCAGCGCCCCAGGTTCGGCGACCCAGTACTTC
TRBJ2-3	.	once	TRBV7-3	CASSVSGAYTDTQYF	TGTGCCAGCAGCGTTAGCGGAGCTTACACAGATACGCAGTATTTT
TRBJ1-2	TRBD1	once	TRBV7-2	CASSLWTGSNYGYTF	TGTGCCAGCAGCTTATGGACAGGGTCTAACTATGGCTACACCTTC
TRBJ2-2	.	.	TRBV5-1	CASSLVQTLTGELFF	TGCGCCAGCAGCTTGGTTCAGACCCTCACCGGGGAGCTGTTTTTT
TRBJ1-3	.	.	TRBV28	CASSEGFPGTPGNTIYF	TGTGCCAGCTCCGAAGGATTTCCAGGGACCCCTGGAAACACCATATATTTT
TRBJ1-1	.	.	TRBV15	CATSRDLAGNTEAFF	TGTGCCACCAGCAGAGATTTGGCAGGAAACACTGAAGCTTTCTTT
TRBJ1-3	.	.	TRBV4-3	CASSQSPVQGAGNTIYF	TGCGCCAGCAGCCAGAGTCCGGTACAGGGAGCTGGAAACACCATATATTTT
TRBJ1-6	.	few	TRBV20-1	CSASFASRNSPLHF	TGCAGTGCTAGTTTTGCCTCGCGGAATTCACCCCTCCACTTT
TRBJ1-6	TRBD1	once	TRBV2	CASSVRGGESSPLHF	TGTGCCAGCAGTGTAAGAGGGGGCGAGAGTTCACCCCTCCACTTT
TRBJ2-7	.	.	TRBV7-8	CASSRDQSSYEQYF	TGTGCCAGCAGCCGAGACCAGAGCTCCTACGAGCAGTACTTC
TRBJ1-1	.	few	TRBV14	CASSLKMNTEAFF	TGTGCCAGCAGCTTAAAGATGAACACTGAAGCTTTCTTT
TRBJ2-1	TRBD2	.	TRBV24-1	CATSDPGLGSYNEQFF	TGTGCCACCAGTGATCCGGGACTAGGCTCCTACAATGAGCAGTTCTTC